This T cell receptor beta chain was documented in a study of blood T cell repertoires in COVID-19. Trimming removed 6 bases from V and 7 bases from J, with 7 bases in between. This CDR3 has 12 amino acids. Only in-frame clones appear in the TCRdb table, and some are missing; sequencing was by immunoSEQ multiplex PCR. The table records about 210,000 clones, around 80% of them present only once. The source is a man between 45 and 60 years old with active or convalescent COVID-19. The specimen was peripheral blood. This chain links TRBV12-3 or TRBV12-4 with TRBJ1-6; D ambiguous. CDR3 protein: CASRIGNSPLHF. CDR3 sequence (DNA): TGTGCCAGCAGAATCGGGAATTCACCCCTCCACTTT.